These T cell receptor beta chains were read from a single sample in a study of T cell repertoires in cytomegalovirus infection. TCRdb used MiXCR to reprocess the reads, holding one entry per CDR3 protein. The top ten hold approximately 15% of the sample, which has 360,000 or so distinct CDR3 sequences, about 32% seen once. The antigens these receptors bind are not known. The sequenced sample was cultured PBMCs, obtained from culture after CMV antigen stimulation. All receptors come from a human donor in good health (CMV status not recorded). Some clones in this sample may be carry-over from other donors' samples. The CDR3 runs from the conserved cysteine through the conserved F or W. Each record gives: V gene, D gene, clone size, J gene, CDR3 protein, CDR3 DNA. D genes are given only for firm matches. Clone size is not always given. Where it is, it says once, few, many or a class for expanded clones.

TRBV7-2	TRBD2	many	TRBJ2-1	CASSLSSGQGLGSYNEQFF	TGTGCCAGCAGCTTATCATCTGGGCAGGGACTAGGCTCCTACAATGAGCAGTTCTTC
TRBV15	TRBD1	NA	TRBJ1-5	CATSRDRGNNQPQHF	TGTGCCACCAGCAGAGACAGGGGGAACAATCAGCCCCAGCATTTT
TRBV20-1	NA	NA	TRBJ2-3	CSAMRDTQYF	TGCAGTGCTATGAGGGATACGCAGTATTTT
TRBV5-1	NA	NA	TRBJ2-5	CASSPNVQGETQYF	TGCGCCAGCAGCCCCAACGTCCAGGGTGAGACCCAGTACTTC
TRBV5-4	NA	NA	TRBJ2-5	CASSFSVGTGLQETQYF	TGTGCCAGCAGCTTTTCCGTCGGAACAGGCCTCCAAGAGACCCAGTACTTC
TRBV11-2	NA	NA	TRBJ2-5	CASRPPGRRGETQYF	TGTGCCAGCAGACCCCCGGGACGGAGGGGAGAGACCCAGTACTTC
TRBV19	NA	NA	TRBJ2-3	CASSPELSTDTQYF	TGTGCCAGTAGCCCAGAACTTAGCACAGATACGCAGTATTTT
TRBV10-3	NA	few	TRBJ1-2	CAIRPGTANYGYTF	TGTGCCATCAGACCCGGGACGGCTAACTATGGCTACACCTTC
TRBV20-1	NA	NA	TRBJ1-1	CSARDLGRTNTEAFF	TGCAGTGCTAGAGATCTCGGCAGAACAAACACTGAAGCTTTCTTT
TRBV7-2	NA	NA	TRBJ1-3	CASSPTTVSGNTIYF	TGTGCCAGCAGCCCAACGACAGTCTCTGGAAACACCATATATTTT
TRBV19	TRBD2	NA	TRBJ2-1	CASTNGRAVNEQFF	TGTGCCAGTACTAACGGGAGGGCCGTCAATGAGCAGTTCTTC
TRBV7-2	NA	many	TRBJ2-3	CASSLRASEADTQYF	TGTGCCAGCAGCCTCCGGGCCTCGGAAGCGGATACGCAGTATTTT
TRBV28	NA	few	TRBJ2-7	CASSLSGALSYEQYF	TGTGCCAGCAGTTTATCAGGGGCTCTATCCTACGAGCAGTACTTC
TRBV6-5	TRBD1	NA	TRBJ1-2	CASSYSRDRAYGYTF	TGTGCCAGCAGTTACTCGCGGGACAGGGCATATGGCTACACCTTC
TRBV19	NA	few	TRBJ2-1	CASSIIKGSYNEQFF	TGTGCCAGTAGTATAATCAAGGGCTCCTACAATGAGCAGTTCTTC
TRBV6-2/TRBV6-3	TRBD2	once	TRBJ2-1	CASYPSGTSYNEQFF	TGTGCCAGCTATCCTAGCGGGACTTCCTACAATGAGCAGTTCTTC
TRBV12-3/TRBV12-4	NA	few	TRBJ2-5	CASSLGPETQYF	TGTGCCAGCAGTTTAGGTCCAGAGACCCAGTACTTC
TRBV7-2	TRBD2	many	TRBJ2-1	CASSPQAGGSYNEQFF	TGTGCCAGCAGCCCCCAAGCGGGGGGGTCCTACAATGAGCAGTTCTTC
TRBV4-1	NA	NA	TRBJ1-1	CASSLLLQGSFTEAFF	TGCGCCAGCAGCCTCCTGTTGCAGGGGTCGTTCACTGAAGCTTTCTTT
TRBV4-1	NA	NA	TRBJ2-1	CASSQGWGEQFF	TGTGCCAGCAGCCAAGGTTGGGGGGAGCAGTTCTTC
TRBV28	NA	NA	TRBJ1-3	CASAPITAGNTIYF	TGTGCCAGCGCCCCTATCACCGCCGGAAACACCATATATTTT
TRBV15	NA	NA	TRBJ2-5	CATSRDQGLETQYF	TGTGCCACCAGCAGAGATCAGGGATTGGAGACCCAGTACTTC
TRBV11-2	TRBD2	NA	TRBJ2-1	CASSPSGRNTNEQFF	TGTGCCAGCAGCCCCAGCGGGAGGAATACAAATGAGCAGTTCTTC
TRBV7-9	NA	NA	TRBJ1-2	CASRTNYGYTF	TGTGCCAGCAGAACCAACTATGGCTACACCTTC
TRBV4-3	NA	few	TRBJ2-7	CASSQTYGGGHFYEQYF	TGCGCCAGCAGCCAAACCTACGGGGGCGGACATTTCTACGAGCAGTACTTC
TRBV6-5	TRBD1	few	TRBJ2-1	CASSYDNRDSPYNEQFF	TGTGCCAGCAGTTACGATAACCGGGACAGCCCTTACAATGAGCAGTTCTTC
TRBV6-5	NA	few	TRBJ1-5	CASSGLYSNQPQHF	TGTGCCAGCTCAGGTCTCTATAGCAATCAGCCCCAGCATTTT
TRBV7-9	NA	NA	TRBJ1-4	CASSLTGAVEKLFF	TGTGCCAGCAGCTTGACCGGGGCCGTTGAAAAACTGTTTTTT
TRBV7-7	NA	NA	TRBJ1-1	CASSLDKNTEAFF	TGTGCCAGCAGCCTGGACAAGAACACTGAAGCTTTCTTT
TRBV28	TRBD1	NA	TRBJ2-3	CASNRGWSTDTQYF	TGTGCCAGTAACAGGGGGTGGAGCACAGATACGCAGTATTTT
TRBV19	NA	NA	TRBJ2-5	CASSIDPGTETQYF	TGTGCCAGTAGTATAGACCCGGGAACGGAGACCCAGTACTTC
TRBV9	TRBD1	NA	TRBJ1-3	CASSVLPGQGLSGNTIYF	TGTGCCAGCAGCGTACTACCGGGACAGGGACTCTCTGGAAACACCATATATTTT
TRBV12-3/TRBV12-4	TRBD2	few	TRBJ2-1	CASSSGERTSGSYNEQFF	TGTGCCAGCAGTTCCGGCGAAAGGACTAGCGGCTCCTACAATGAGCAGTTCTTC
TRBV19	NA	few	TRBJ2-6	CASSFGGIGANVLTF	TGTGCCAGTAGTTTCGGCGGTATAGGGGCCAACGTCCTGACTTTC
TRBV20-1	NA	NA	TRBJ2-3	CSASALSPHTDTQYF	TGCAGTGCTAGTGCTCTGAGTCCCCACACAGATACGCAGTATTTT
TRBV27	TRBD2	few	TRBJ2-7	CASSPYLAGASYEQYF	TGTGCCAGCAGTCCGTACCTAGCGGGCGCCTCCTACGAGCAGTACTTC
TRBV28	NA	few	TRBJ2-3	CASSLVAGGSLWGTDTQYF	TGTGCCAGCAGTTTGGTTGCTGGTGGCTCTCTTTGGGGGACAGATACGCAGTATTTT
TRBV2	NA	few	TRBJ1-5	CASSGSTLSNQPQHF	TGTGCCAGCAGTGGTTCGACACTCAGCAATCAGCCCCAGCATTTT
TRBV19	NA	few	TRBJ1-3	CASSLEPGNTIYF	TGTGCCAGTAGTCTTGAACCTGGAAACACCATATATTTT
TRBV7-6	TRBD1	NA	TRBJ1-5	CASSGRGPDRESNQPQHF	TGTGCCAGCAGCGGCAGGGGGCCCGACAGGGAGAGCAATCAGCCCCAGCATTTT
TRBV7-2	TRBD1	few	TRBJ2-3	CASSRPGGTQYF	TGTGCCAGCAGCCGACCAGGGGGTACGCAGTATTTT
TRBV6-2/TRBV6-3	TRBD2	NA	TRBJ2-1	CASSYNPSGLADYNEQFF	TGTGCCAGCAGTTACAATCCCTCGGGACTAGCAGATTACAATGAGCAGTTCTTC
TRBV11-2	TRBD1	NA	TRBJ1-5	CASSLEGGGGQPQHF	TGTGCCAGCAGCTTAGAGGGAGGGGGCGGTCAGCCCCAGCATTTT
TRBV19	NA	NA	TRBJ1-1	CASSILLAATMNTEAFF	TGTGCCAGTAGTATTTTATTGGCGGCGACCATGAACACTGAAGCTTTCTTT
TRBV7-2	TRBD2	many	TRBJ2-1	CASSLDSSGSPRYNEQFF	TGTGCCAGCAGCTTAGATAGTAGCGGGAGCCCTCGCTACAATGAGCAGTTCTTC